This T cell receptor beta chain was sequenced in a study of T cell clusters in autoimmune cytopenias. This clonotype is labeled medium-sized based on frequency. The CDR3 spans 12 residues. Germline loops: CDR1 SGHDT, CDR2 YYEEEE. Multiplex touch-down PCR amplified TRB using TRB-A and TRB-B pools in one tube. One entry per CDR3 protein, without DNA, is what TCRdb gives after re-calling the multiplex PCR reads. This table lists about 4,500 distinct CDR3 sequences. TRB was amplified from approximately 250 ng of peripheral blood genomic DNA per sample. These data were also reused for a study on T cell repertoires in aging, cancer and after chemotherapy.

The TCR comes from a human donor in good health. The sample comprised peripheral blood. This rearrangement joins TRBV5-6 to TRBJ1-4; as DNA is missing, the TRBD1 call by TCRdb cannot be tested. This CDR3 reads CASSLGLGVAFF.